This T cell receptor beta chain was identified during a study of blood T cell repertoires in COVID-19. For the study at large: The analysed material was cDNA or gDNA that came from T cells, B-cell-depleted T cells, or PBMCs.

This table comes from immunoSEQ multiplex PCR, and its TCRdb copy is limited to in-frame clones, with some not included. The table records approximately 490,000 clones, around 85% of them present only once. Grouping used clinical history reported by participants in a survey and questionnaire. Recovered status in Cohort 3 required two negative PCRs, clearance, or symptom resolution. CDR1 and CDR2 from the germline V gene are SSHAT and FNYEAQ (reference sequence). V was pared by 2 bases and J by 2 bases, with 8 bases of the junction left unmatched. The CDR3 contains 17 residues. The chain has TRBV7-7 and TRBJ2-4, with 8 bases matching TRBD1. This TCR was recovered from a woman in her sixties or seventies who had recovered from COVID-19. The sequenced sample was PBMCs or T cells enriched from blood (not recorded which). For the CDR3, the DNA is TGTGCCAGCAGCTTACACCGCAGGGGGCGCCCCAAAAACATTCAGTACTTC. Amino acid sequence: CASSLHRRGRPKNIQYF. The entire variable domain, with the rest obtained from reference TRBV7-7 and TRBJ2-4, is as follows: GAGVSQSPRYKVTKRGQDVTLRCDPISSHATLYWYQQALGQGPEFLTYFNYEAQPDKSGLPSDRFSAERPEGSISTLTIQRTEQRDSAMYRCASSLHRRGRPKNIQYFGAGTRLSVL.